These T cell receptor beta chains were read from a single sample in a study of T-cell reconstitution after alpha-beta-depleted transplantation in children. Each CDR3 protein is one row after TCRdb ran MiXCR on the PCR reads. This table has under 250,000 distinct CDR3 sequences, approximately 24% appearing once. The material was PBMCs, mostly from graft donor cells, obtained 360 days after TCRalphabeta/CD19-depleted stem cell transplant. The receptors stem from a female patient aged 2-15 years who had a stem cell transplant for congenital amegakaryocytic thrombocytopenia, so the T cells may come from the graft donor. Both conserved end residues are part of each CDR3. The D gene is left open where the match is weak. Size values are once, few and many counts, or a class for expanded clones, and some rows have none.

size | J | D | V | DNA | CDR3
- | TRBJ2-1 | - | TRBV4-2 | TGTGCCAGCAGCCAAGCTTCCGGGACGCTCAGGGACAATGAGCAGTTCTTC | CASSQASGTLRDNEQFF
few | TRBJ2-1 | TRBD2 | TRBV15 | TGTGCCACCAGCAGAGATCCTACTAGCGGGATGGACAATGAGCAGTTCTTC | CATSRDPTSGMDNEQFF
few | TRBJ2-1 | TRBD2 | TRBV14 | TGTGCCAGCAGCCATTTCAGGGCGGGCGGGAGTTTCAATGAGCAGTTCTTC | CASSHFRAGGSFNEQFF
- | TRBJ2-7 | TRBD1 | TRBV15 | TGTGCCACCAGGACCGGGACAGGGGGTTTCTACGAGCAGTACTTC | CATRTGTGGFYEQYF
few | TRBJ2-3 | - | TRBV7-3 | TGTGCCAGCAGCTTAAATCCACGGCTCCCTAGCACAGATACGCAGTATTTT | CASSLNPRLPSTDTQYF
- | TRBJ2-5 | - | TRBV5-1 | TGCGCCAGCAGAGATAGGCGTAAAGAGACCCAGTACTTC | CASRDRRKETQYF
few | TRBJ2-7 | - | TRBV14 | TGTGCCAGCAGCCACCGAGGCGTCTACGAGCAGTACTTC | CASSHRGVYEQYF
few | TRBJ1-1 | - | TRBV28 | TGTGCCAGCCTTGGGGCGGGACGGATGAACACTGAAGCTTTCTTT | CASLGAGRMNTEAFF
many | TRBJ2-1 | TRBD2 | TRBV6-2/TRBV6-3 | TGTGCCAGCAGTTACCGCGGACTAGCGGCCAACCTCAAAGAGAGCTCCTACAATGAGCAGTTCTTC | CASSYRGLAANLKESSYNEQFF
few | TRBJ2-7 | - | TRBV29-1 | TGCAGCGTTGAAGACCCGGTGGGCAAGGGGAAAGGGAACGAGCAGTACTTC | CSVEDPVGKGKGNEQYF
many | TRBJ2-7 | TRBD2 | TRBV9 | TGTGCCAGCAGCGCCACCGGGACTAGCGGGACCGAGCAGTACTTC | CASSATGTSGTEQYF
- | TRBJ2-2 | - | TRBV24-1 | TGTGCCACCAGTGAACAGGCGACGAACACCGGGGAGCTGTTTTTT | CATSEQATNTGELFF
few | TRBJ2-5 | - | TRBV12-3/TRBV12-4 | TGTGCCAGCAGTTTCTACGTTCCAGGGGGGGAGACCCAGTACTTC | CASSFYVPGGETQYF
- | TRBJ2-7 | TRBD2 | TRBV7-7 | TGTGCCAGCAGCCGGAGGGAGGGCTACGAGCAGTACTTC | CASSRREGYEQYF
- | TRBJ2-2 | - | TRBV7-2 | TGTGCCAGCAGCTTAGCGCTGCAGGGTGGCACCGGGGAGCTGTTTTTT | CASSLALQGGTGELFF
once | TRBJ2-7 | TRBD1 | TRBV6-2/TRBV6-3 | TGTGCCAGCAGTTATGGGACAGGGACGTCCGAGCAGTACTTC | CASSYGTGTSEQYF
many | TRBJ2-7 | - | TRBV29-1 | TGCAGCGTTGAGGGGATCCGGGGCCCCAGCTCCTACGAGCAGTACTTC | CSVEGIRGPSSYEQYF
few | TRBJ2-5 | TRBD2 | TRBV28 | TGTGCCAGCAGCTCATCGGGGACTAGCGGGGGGGTCGACTTTTTGGAGACCCAGTACTTC | CASSSSGTSGGVDFLETQYF
- | TRBJ2-1 | TRBD2 | TRBV5-8 | TGTGCCAGCAGCCCTTTCGGGACTAGCCCTATCTATGAGCAGTTCTTC | CASSPFGTSPIYEQFF
- | TRBJ1-4 | - | TRBV5-1 | TGCGCCAGCAGTCTCGGAGGGCGCAATGAAAAACTGTTTTTT | CASSLGGRNEKLFF
- | TRBJ2-3 | TRBD2 | TRBV7-8 | TGTGCCAGCAGCCCCCCACTAGCGGACACAGATACGCAGTATTTT | CASSPPLADTDTQYF
- | TRBJ2-1 | - | TRBV5-1 | TGCGCCAGCAGCCCCAACAGGGCCTCCGGCGAGCAGTTCTTC | CASSPNRASGEQFF
- | TRBJ2-3 | TRBD2 | TRBV18 | TGTGCCAGCTCACCGGCAACAGCGGGGGGGCGAGATACGCAGTATTTT | CASSPATAGGRDTQYF
- | TRBJ1-5 | - | TRBV20-1 | TGCAGTGCCCAGGCGGGAGATCAGCCCCAGCATTTT | CSAQAGDQPQHF